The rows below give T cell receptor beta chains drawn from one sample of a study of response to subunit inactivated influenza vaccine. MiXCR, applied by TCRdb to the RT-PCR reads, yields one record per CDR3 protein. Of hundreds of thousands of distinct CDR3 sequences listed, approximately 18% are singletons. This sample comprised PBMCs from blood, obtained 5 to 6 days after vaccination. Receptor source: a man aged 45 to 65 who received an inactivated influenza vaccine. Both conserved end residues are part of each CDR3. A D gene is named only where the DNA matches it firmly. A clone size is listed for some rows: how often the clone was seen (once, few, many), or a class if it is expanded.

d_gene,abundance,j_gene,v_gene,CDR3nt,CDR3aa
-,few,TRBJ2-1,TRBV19,TGTGCCAGTAGTATTCCAGGGAGTCCTTACAATGAGCAGTTCTTC,CASSIPGSPYNEQFF
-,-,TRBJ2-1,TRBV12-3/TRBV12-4,TGTGCCAGCAGTTTAGCCCCCCTTTCATCCTACAATGAGCAGTTCTTC,CASSLAPLSSYNEQFF
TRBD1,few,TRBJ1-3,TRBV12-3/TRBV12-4,TGTGCCAGCGAAGGGGGCTCGGGAAACACCATATATTTT,CASEGGSGNTIYF
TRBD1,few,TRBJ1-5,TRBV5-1,TGCGCCAGCAGCAGCGGGACAGGTTCCAATCAGCCCCAGCATTTT,CASSSGTGSNQPQHF
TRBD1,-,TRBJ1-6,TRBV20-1,TGCAGTGCTAGATCGGGGACAGTGTATAATTCACCCCTCCACTTT,CSARSGTVYNSPLHF
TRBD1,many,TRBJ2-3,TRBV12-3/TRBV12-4,TGTGCCAGCAGTCACCGGACAGGGACAGATACGCAGTATTTT,CASSHRTGTDTQYF
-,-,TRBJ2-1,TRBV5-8,TGTGCCAGCAACTCCGGGGGCAGGTTTGGGAATGAGCAGTTCTTC,CASNSGGRFGNEQFF
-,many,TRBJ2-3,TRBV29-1,TGCAGCGTTGTAGGTGCGTCCGGGAGAGGAGGCACAGATACGCAGTATTTT,CSVVGASGRGGTDTQYF
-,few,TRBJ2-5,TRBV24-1,TGTGCCACCAGTGAGCCCCGGGACGTAAGTGGGACCCAGTACTTC,CATSEPRDVSGTQYF
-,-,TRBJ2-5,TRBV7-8,TGTGCCAGCAGCTTAGCTATCACCCAAGAGACCCAGTACTTC,CASSLAITQETQYF
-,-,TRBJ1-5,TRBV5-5,TGTGCCAGCAGCCACCAAGCCGGCAGGGCCTTTCAGCCCCAGCATTTT,CASSHQAGRAFQPQHF
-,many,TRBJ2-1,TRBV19,TGTGCCAGCAGCCCTCGGGGCTACAATGAGCAGTTCTTC,CASSPRGYNEQFF
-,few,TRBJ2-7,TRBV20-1,TGCAGTGCTAGAGTTACGCTCCAGGGGCACGAGCAGTACTTC,CSARVTLQGHEQYF
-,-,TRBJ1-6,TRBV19,TGTGCCAGTAAAACAGCTCGAGGTAATTCACCCCTCCACTTT,CASKTARGNSPLHF
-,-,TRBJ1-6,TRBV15,TGTGCCACCAGCAGAGATCGGGGGGCGGGACCCCTCCACTTT,CATSRDRGAGPLHF
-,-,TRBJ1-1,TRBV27,TGTGCCAGCAGTTGGTCGGGGTCGAACACTGAAGCTTTCTTT,CASSWSGSNTEAFF
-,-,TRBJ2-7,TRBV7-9,TGTGCCACCGTCGGCAGATCAACCACCTACGAGCAGTACTTC,CATVGRSTTYEQYF
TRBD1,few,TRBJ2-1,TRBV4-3,TGCGCCAGCAGCCAAGACAGGGGGCGCCTCAATGAGCAGTTCTTC,CASSQDRGRLNEQFF
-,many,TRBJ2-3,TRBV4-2,TGTGCCAGCAGCCAAGATAGAGGACTAGATACGCAGTATTTT,CASSQDRGLDTQYF
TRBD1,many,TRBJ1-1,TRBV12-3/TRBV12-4,TGTGCCAGCAGTTCCCGACAGGGTGGAACTGAAGCTTTCTTT,CASSSRQGGTEAFF
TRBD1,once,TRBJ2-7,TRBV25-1,TGTGCCAGCAGAGACGACAGGGCCCCCTACGAGCAGTACTTC,CASRDDRAPYEQYF
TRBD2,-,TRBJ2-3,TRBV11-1,TGTGCCGGCAGCTTTGGACTAGCGGCAAACACAGATACGCAGTATTTT,CAGSFGLAANTDTQYF
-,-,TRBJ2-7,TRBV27,TGTGCCAGCAGTTTACTTAGCGGTACCTACGAGCAGTACTTC,CASSLLSGTYEQYF
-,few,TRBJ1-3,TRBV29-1,TGCAGCGCTACTGCCAGAAACCGGGACATCTCTGGAAACACCATATATTTT,CSATARNRDISGNTIYF
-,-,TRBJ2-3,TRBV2,TGTGCCACCCTAGACCCACGGAATACGCAGTATTTT,CATLDPRNTQYF
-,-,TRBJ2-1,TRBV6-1,TGTGCCTCCCAGCGGGCGGGGGCGGACAATGAGCAGTTCTTC,CASQRAGADNEQFF
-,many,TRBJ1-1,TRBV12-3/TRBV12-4,TGTGCCAGCAGATCCAACCAGGGTTTGAACACTGAAGCTTTCTTT,CASRSNQGLNTEAFF
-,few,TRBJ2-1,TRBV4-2,TGTGCCAGCAGCAGGCGGACCGGGACTTCACAGTATACCCGGGACAATGAGCAGTTCTTC,CASSRRTGTSQYTRDNEQFF
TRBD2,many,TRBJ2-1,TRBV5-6,TGTGCCAGCAGCTTGGGACTAGCGGGAGACAATGAGCAGTTCTTC,CASSLGLAGDNEQFF
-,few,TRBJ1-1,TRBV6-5,TGTGCCAGCAGTTACTCGATGCAAGCAGGTTTGAACACTGAAGCTTTCTTT,CASSYSMQAGLNTEAFF
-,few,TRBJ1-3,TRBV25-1,TGTGCCAGCAGTGCCGAGGGGGGAACTTCTGGAAACACCATATATTTT,CASSAEGGTSGNTIYF
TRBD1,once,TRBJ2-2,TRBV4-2,TGTGCCAGCAGCCAAGATGCGGTGCGACAGGGGTCTTCCGGGGAGCTGTTTTTT,CASSQDAVRQGSSGELFF
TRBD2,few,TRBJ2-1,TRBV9,TGTGCCAGCAGCGTAGGGGGACTAGCTTCCAATGAGCAGTTCTTC,CASSVGGLASNEQFF
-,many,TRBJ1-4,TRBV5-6,TGTGCCAGCAGCCAGAGGACGACAACTAATGAAAAACTGTTTTTT,CASSQRTTTNEKLFF
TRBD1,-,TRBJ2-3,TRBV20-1,TGCAGTGCTATCGAAGCCGGGACAGGGGTAGTAACGCAGTATTTT,CSAIEAGTGVVTQYF
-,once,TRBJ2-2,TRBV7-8,TGTGCCACTCAGGGTTTTTGGACCGGGGAGCTGTTTTTT,CATQGFWTGELFF
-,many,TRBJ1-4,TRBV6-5,TGTGCCAGCAGTTACGCCCACCTAGGAGGGCGTACTAATGAAAAACTGTTTTTT,CASSYAHLGGRTNEKLFF
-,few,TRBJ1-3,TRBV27,TGTGCCAGCAGTCCACTCGCGGGGTCTGGAAACACCATATATTTT,CASSPLAGSGNTIYF
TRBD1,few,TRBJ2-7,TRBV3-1,TGTGCCAGCAGCCAAGGCCGGACAGGGCTCGAGCAGTACTTC,CASSQGRTGLEQYF
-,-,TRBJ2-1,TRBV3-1,TGTGCCAGCAGCTTTCAGGAGGGAAGCGGGCAGTTCTTC,CASSFQEGSGQFF
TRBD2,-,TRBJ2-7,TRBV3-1,TGTGCCAGCACCCCCAGCGGGACCTACGAGCAGTACTTC,CASTPSGTYEQYF
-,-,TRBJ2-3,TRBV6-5,TGTGCCAGCAGTTACTCCGACCCCACAGATACGCAGTATTTT,CASSYSDPTDTQYF
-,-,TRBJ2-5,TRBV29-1,TGCAGCGCTGGTTTAGAAGAGACCCAGTACTTC,CSAGLEETQYF
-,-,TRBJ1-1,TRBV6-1,TGTGCCAGCAAGTGGGAGTACGGGAACACTGAAGCTTTCTTT,CASKWEYGNTEAFF
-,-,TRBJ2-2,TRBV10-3,TGTGCCATCAGTGTTGGCGGGGAGCTGTTTTTT,CAISVGGELFF
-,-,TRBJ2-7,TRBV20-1,TGCAGTGCTGACACAAGGTCTTTTTCCTACGAGCAGTACTTC,CSADTRSFSYEQYF
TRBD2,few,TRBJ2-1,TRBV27,TGTGCCAGCAGCCAACCGGGACTAGCTCACAATGAGCAGTTCTTC,CASSQPGLAHNEQFF
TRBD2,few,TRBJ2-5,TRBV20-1,TGCAGTGCTAGAGATATACTAGCGGGAGTGGATGGGACCCAGTACTTC,CSARDILAGVDGTQYF
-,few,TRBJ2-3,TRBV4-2,TGTGCCAGCAGCCAGACAGATTTCGGTACGCAGTATTTT,CASSQTDFGTQYF
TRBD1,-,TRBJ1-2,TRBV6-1,TGTGCCAGCAGCAAGGACAGGGTTATTGACTATGGCTACACCTTC,CASSKDRVIDYGYTF
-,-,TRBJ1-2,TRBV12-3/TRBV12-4,TGTGCCAGCAGCAACACCCGCGTGGGCTATGGCTACACCTTC,CASSNTRVGYGYTF